This entry concerns a single TCR beta chain. The data originate from a study of blood T cell repertoires in COVID-19. For the study at large: Samples representing acute and convalescent COVID-19 were sourced from the United States, Italy and Spain. T cells, B-cell-depleted T cells, or PBMCs provided the cDNA or gDNA that served as material.

From germline, CDR1 is SGHTA and CDR2 FQGNSA. The CDR3 sequence is 16 residues long. Trimming cost V 5 bases and J 0 bases; bases outside gene matches: 9. Original methodology: For nucleated cells, counts were estimated from reference gene primer amplification. Here immunoSEQ multiplex PCR was the method, and the copy in TCRdb shows in-frame clones only, minus some. V, J and clone size are taken as reported in that table, and D and trimming were inferred from the DNA itself. The table lists around 300,000 clones, over 75% of them singletons, with 3.5% to 4% in the top ten. The sample comprised peripheral blood. The chain is built from TRBV7-2 and TRBJ1-1, with 7 bases fitting TRBD1. The sequence was collected from a woman between 50 and 59 years old with active or convalescent COVID-19. The CDR3 sequence is CASSPRRQGMNTEAFF. The CDR3 DNA sequence: TGTGCCAGCAGCCCCCGACGACAGGGTATGAACACTGAAGCTTTCTTT.